This passage covers 18 T cell receptor beta chains from one sample sequenced in a study of T cell clonotyping in hematopoietic cell transplantation. Sequenced by immunoSEQ multiplex PCR; TCRdb stores in-frame clones only, minus some. The table shows about 29,000 clones, with around three quarters occurring only once. As for time point: recipient sample about 28 days before transplant, after cytoreduction. Sequencing used peripheral blood mononuclear cells, obtained before stem cell transplant. These TCRs come from a woman under 40 with chronic myeloid leukemia. Some clones in this sample may be carry-over from other donors' samples.

The chain recombines TRBV7-8 with TRBJ1-2; 7 bases are shared with TRBD1. The junction had 5 bases not matched to a gene; V was cut back by 2 bases and J by 2 bases. CDR1 and CDR2 (germline): SGHVS, FQNEAQ. The CDR3 totals 15 residues. The CDR3 bases are TGTGCCAGCAGCTTAATCCAGGGGGGGAACTATGGCTACACCTTC. The encoded protein is CASSLIQGGNYGYTF.

This clone was seen once. V usage is TRBV20-1 and J usage is TRBJ2-5; D unclear. The V end lost 5 bases, the J end lost 9 bases, and 10 bases lay between the germline ends. The CDR3 loop spans 10 amino acids. Germline loops: CDR1 DFQATT, CDR2 SNEGSKA (reference sequence). CDR3 sequence (DNA): TGCAGTGCTCAGGAAACGGCCCAGTACTTC. The encoded protein is CSAQETAQYF.

Only a few counts were recorded for this clone. CDR3 protein: CSVDRSGNEQYF. The CDR3 bases are TGCAGCGTTGACAGATCGGGCAACGAGCAGTACTTC. V and J are TRBV29-1 and TRBJ2-7; no clear D. The ends were cut back, 3 bases at V and 5 bases at J, with 11 bases in the middle. The germline gives CDR1 SQVTM, CDR2 ANQGSEA. The CDR3 is 12 amino acids.

The genes are TRBV27 and TRBJ1-4; D is unclear. V lost 2 bases and J lost 7, with 11 bases in between. CDR1 is MNHEY, CDR2 SMNVEV, per germline (reference sequence). This CDR3 contains 14 residues. The CDR3 loop is CASSLSRVTEKLFF. The CDR3 region has the DNA TGTGCCAGCAGTTTAAGTAGGGTCACTGAAAAACTGTTTTTT.

This chain joins TRBV11-2 and TRBJ1-5; D is uncertain. Trimming cost V 3 bases and J 5 bases, with 8 bases left between them. Germline V lookup: CDR1 SGHAT, CDR2 FQNNGV. The CDR3 loop spans 13 amino acids. Written as DNA, the CDR3 is TGTGCCAGCAGCTTTTCAGCTGATCAGCCCCAGCATTTT. Protein: CASSFSADQPQHF. Full variable domain (outside the CDR3, taken from reference TRBV11-2 and TRBJ1-5): EAGVAQSPRYKIIEKRQSVAFWCNPISGHATLYWYQQILGQGPKLLIQFQNNGVVDDSQLPKDRFSAERLKGVDSTLKIQPAKLEDSAVYLCASSFSADQPQHFGDGTRLSIL.

This chain uses TRBV7-3 with TRBJ2-3, with 7 bases fitting TRBD2. The CDR3 runs 15 residues. The germline V gene encodes CDR1 SGHTA and CDR2 FQGTGA. V gave up 5 bases and J gave up 8 bases; unmatched junction bases: 13. The CDR3 nucleotides read TGTGCCAGCAGCCCGGGACTCGGGGGGTCGGGTACGCAGTATTTT. Translation: CASSPGLGGSGTQYF.

V is TRBV5-1 and J is TRBJ1-1, with no clear D. Germline V CDR1 and CDR2: SGHRS, YFSETQ. Trimming took 4 bases from V and 4 from J, leaving 14 bases between them. This CDR3 region has 14 residues. CDR3 residues: CASSPVPETTEAFF. CDR3 nucleotide sequence: TGCGCCAGCAGCCCCGTCCCAGAAACCACTGAAGCTTTCTTT.

The chain recombines TRBV4-1 with TRBJ1-2, with no clear D. CDR1 and CDR2 (germline): MGHRA, YSYEKL. The CDR3 has 14 residues. V lost 3 bases to trimming and J lost 4 bases, with 12 bases between them. Here the CDR3 reads CASSQSRAGYGYTF. CDR3 bases: TGCGCCAGCAGCCAGAGTAGGGCCGGCTATGGCTACACCTTC.

The chain employs TRBV29-1 and TRBJ1-3; D gene ambiguous. The V and J ends lost 5 bases and 2 bases respectively, with 7 bases between them. This CDR3 contains 12 residues. CDR1 and CDR2 (germline): SQVTM, ANQGSEA. The CDR3 DNA is TGCAGCGTTCTAAGTGCTGGAAACACCATATATTTT. It encodes CSVLSAGNTIYF. Full variable domain (remainder filled in from reference TRBV29-1 and TRBJ1-3): SAVISQKPSRDICQRGTSLTIQCQVDSQVTMMFWYRQQPGQSLTLIATANQGSEATYESGFVIDKFPISRPNLTFSTLTVSNMSPEDSSIYLCSVLSAGNTIYFGEGSWLTVV.

The CDR3 sequence is CASSERVTGASNQPQHF. The CDR3 DNA is TGTGCCAGCAGTGAACGGGTGACAGGAGCTAGCAATCAGCCCCAGCATTTT. The V gene is TRBV6-1, the J gene TRBJ1-5; TRBD1 is a possible D gene (6 bases). There are 17 residues in the CDR3. Trimming pared 2 bases from V and 0 bases from J, leaving 14 bases between. The germline CDR1 and CDR2 sequences are MNHNS and SASEGT.

J is TRBJ1-2 and V is TRBV29-1, with unresolved D. V shed 4 bases and J shed 0 bases, with 12 bases lying between them. This CDR3 has 14 amino acids. Germline assignment: CDR1 SQVTM and CDR2 ANQGSEA. DNA of the CDR3: TGCAGCGTTGGAACGGACCGCTCTAACTATGGCTACACCTTC. This sequence encodes CSVGTDRSNYGYTF.

The chain links TRBV5-1 to TRBJ2-2; D might be TRBD1 (6 bases). This CDR3 is built from 14 residues. Germline CDR1 reads SGHRS; CDR2 reads YFSETQ. V lost 5 bases to trimming and J lost 0 bases, with 8 bases between them. CDR3 sequence: CASRRGSNTGELFF. Written as DNA, the CDR3 is TGCGCCAGCAGGAGGGGGTCGAACACCGGGGAGCTGTTTTTT.

This clone was observed a handful of times. The rearrangement joins TRBV4-1 to TRBJ1-3; D is unclear. The CDR3 length is 16 residues. V lost 2 bases and J lost 1, with 12 bases in between. Germline values: CDR1 MGHRA, CDR2 YSYEKL. The CDR3 DNA sequence: TGCGCCAGCAGCCAATTCCCCCTAGAATCTGGAAACACCATATATTTT. Translated, it gives CASSQFPLESGNTIYF.

The chain has TRBV7-9 and TRBJ2-2; D not resolved. V was shortened by 2 bases and J by 3 bases, with 7 bases between the two germline ends. Germline V CDR1 and CDR2: SEHNR, FQNEAQ (reference sequence). The CDR3 covers 14 residues. The CDR3 DNA follows: TGTGCCAGCAGCTTAATCCGGGACACCGGGGAGCTGTTTTTT. Its translation: CASSLIRDTGELFF.

DNA of the CDR3: TGCAGCGTTGTCGCGACAGGGGGGTGGACCACAGATACGCAGTATTTT. Translation gives CSVVATGGWTTDTQYF. The rearrangement links TRBV29-1 to TRBJ2-3; TRBD1 aligns across 9 bases. The V gene's germline CDR1 is SQVTM and CDR2 ANQGSEA. The J segment lost 2 bases and the V segment lost 4 bases, leaving 10 bases of the junction unmatched. The CDR3 totals 16 residues.

V gene TRBV2 combines with J gene TRBJ2-2; D is undetermined. Germline CDR1 SNHLY, CDR2 FYNNEI. The CDR3 covers 14 residues. V lost 2 bases, J lost 6 bases, and 10 bases lay in between. The CDR3 spells CASSESFRPGELFF. DNA of the CDR3: TGTGCCAGCAGTGAAAGCTTCCGGCCCGGGGAGCTGTTTTTT. Full variable domain (missing parts from reference TRBV2 and TRBJ2-2): EPEVTQTPSHQVTQMGQEVILRCVPISNHLYFYWYRQILGQKVEFLVSFYNNEISEKSEIFDDQFSVERPDGSNFTLKIRSTKLEDSAMYFCASSESFRPGELFFGEGSRLTVL.

This clone was detected once. This sequence joins TRBV10-3 and TRBJ1-2; 7 bases map to TRBD1. Trimming cost V 10 bases and J 1 base; bases outside gene matches: 6. This CDR3 contains 13 residues. Germline CDR1 reads ENHRY; CDR2 reads SYGVKD. The DNA for the CDR3 is TGTGCCACCTCGACAGGGATTAACTATGGCTACACCTTC. Encoded protein: CATSTGINYGYTF.

The rearrangement joins TRBV30 to TRBJ2-7; 9 bases agree with TRBD1. The V gene's germline CDR1 is GTSNPN and CDR2 SVGIG (reference sequence). The CDR3 is 13 residues long. The V segment lost 3 bases and the J segment 2 bases; nucleotides outside the gene matches: 2. As DNA, the CDR3 is TGTGCCTGGAGGGGACAGGGCCCCTACGAGCAGTACTTC. It translates to CAWRGQGPYEQYF.